This TCR beta chain was recovered during a study of CD8+ T cells in alopecia areata. In each case, RNA was isolated and then reverse transcribed into cDNA as the sequencing template. Sequenced by immunoSEQ multiplex PCR; TCRdb stores in-frame clones only, minus some. This table holds some 160,000 clones, less than 65% found once. Trimming stripped 5 bases from V and 6 bases from J, with 10 bases between. The V gene's germline CDR1 is MDHEN and CDR2 SYDVKM. This CDR3 has 13 residues. The sequenced sample was CD8+ T cells sorted from blood. This clonotype was sampled from a human donor in good health. The chain couples TRBV28 to TRBJ2-2; D is uncertain. The CDR3 sequence: CASSPYTAGELFF. The CDR3 DNA follows: TGTGCCAGCAGTCCTTATACTGCCGGGGAGCTGTTTTTT.